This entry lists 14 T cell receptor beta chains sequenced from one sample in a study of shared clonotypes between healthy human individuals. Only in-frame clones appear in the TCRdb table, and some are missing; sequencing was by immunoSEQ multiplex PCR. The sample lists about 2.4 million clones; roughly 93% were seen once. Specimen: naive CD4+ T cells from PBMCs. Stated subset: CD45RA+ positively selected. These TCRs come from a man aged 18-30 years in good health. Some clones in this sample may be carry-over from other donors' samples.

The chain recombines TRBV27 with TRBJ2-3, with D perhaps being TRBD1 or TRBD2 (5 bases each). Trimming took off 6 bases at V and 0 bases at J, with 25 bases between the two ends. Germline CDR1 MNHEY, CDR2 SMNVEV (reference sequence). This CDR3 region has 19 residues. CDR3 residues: CASSPGWGTTRISTDTQYF. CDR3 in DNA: TGTGCCAGCAGCCCTGGTTGGGGGACCACCAGGATTAGCACAGATACGCAGTATTTT.

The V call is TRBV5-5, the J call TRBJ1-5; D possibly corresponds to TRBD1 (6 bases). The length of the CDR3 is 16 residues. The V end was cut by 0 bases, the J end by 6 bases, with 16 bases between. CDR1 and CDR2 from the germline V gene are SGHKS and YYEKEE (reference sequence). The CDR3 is CASSLGQGLIGQPQHF. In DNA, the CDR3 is TGTGCCAGCAGCTTGGGCCAGGGGCTGATCGGTCAGCCCCAGCATTTT.

In nucleotides, the CDR3 is TGTGCCAGCAGCTTAGGGACAGGGGTTAGGGCTGGGGCCAACGTCCTGACTTTC. This encodes CASSLGTGVRAGANVLTF. The rearrangement links TRBV7-9 to TRBJ2-6; 9 bases map to TRBD1. Germline V gives CDR1 SEHNR, CDR2 FQNEAQ (reference sequence). Trimming removed 1 base from V and 2 bases from J; junction bases left unmatched: 6. This CDR3 spans 18 amino acids.

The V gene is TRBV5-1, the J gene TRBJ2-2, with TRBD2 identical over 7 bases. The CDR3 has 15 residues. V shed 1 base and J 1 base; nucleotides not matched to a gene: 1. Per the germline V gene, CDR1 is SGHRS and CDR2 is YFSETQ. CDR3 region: CASSLQRGNTGELFF. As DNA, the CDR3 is TGCGCCAGCAGCTTGCAGCGGGGGAACACCGGGGAGCTGTTTTTT.

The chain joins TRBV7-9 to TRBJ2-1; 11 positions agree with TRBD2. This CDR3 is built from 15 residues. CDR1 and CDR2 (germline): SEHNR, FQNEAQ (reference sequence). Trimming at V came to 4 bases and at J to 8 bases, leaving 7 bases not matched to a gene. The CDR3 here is CASSYRLAGRDEQFF. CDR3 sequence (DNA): TGTGCCAGCAGCTACCGACTAGCGGGAAGGGATGAGCAGTTCTTC.

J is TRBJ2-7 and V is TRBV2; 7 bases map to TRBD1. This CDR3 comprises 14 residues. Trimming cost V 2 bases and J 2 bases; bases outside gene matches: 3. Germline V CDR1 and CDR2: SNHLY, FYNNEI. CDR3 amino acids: CASSEQGEPYEQYF. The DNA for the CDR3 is TGTGCCAGCAGTGAACAGGGGGAACCCTACGAGCAGTACTTC.

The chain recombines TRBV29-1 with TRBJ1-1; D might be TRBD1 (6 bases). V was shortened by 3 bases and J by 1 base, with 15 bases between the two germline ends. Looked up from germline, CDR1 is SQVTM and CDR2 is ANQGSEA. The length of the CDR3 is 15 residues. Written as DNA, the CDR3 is TGCAGCGTTGACCCCGGGGGCGGGGGGAACACTGAAGCTTTCTTT. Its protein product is CSVDPGGGGNTEAFF.

The CDR3 is CASSEQGIEQFF. The CDR3 DNA sequence: TGTGCCAGCAGTGAACAGGGGATTGAGCAGTTCTTC. This chain uses TRBV25-1 with TRBJ2-1; D may be TRBD1 (6 bases). Trimming left V 2 bases short and J 9 bases short, with 8 bases between. The CDR3 has 12 amino acids. Per germline, CDR1 MGHDK and CDR2 SYGVNS. The whole variable domain, remainder taken from reference TRBV25-1 and TRBJ2-1, is EADIYQTPRYLVIGTGKKITLECSQTMGHDKMYWYQQDPGMELHLIHYSYGVNSTEKGDLSSESTVSRIRTEHFPLTLESARPSHTSQYLCASSEQGIEQFFGPGTRLTVL.

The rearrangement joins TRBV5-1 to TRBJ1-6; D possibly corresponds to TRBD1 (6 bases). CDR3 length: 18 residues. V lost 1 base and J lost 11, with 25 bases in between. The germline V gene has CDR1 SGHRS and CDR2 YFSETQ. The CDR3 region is CASSLMALTGLGGAPLHF. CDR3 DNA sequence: TGCGCCAGCAGCTTGATGGCCTTGACAGGACTGGGCGGCGCACCCCTCCACTTT.

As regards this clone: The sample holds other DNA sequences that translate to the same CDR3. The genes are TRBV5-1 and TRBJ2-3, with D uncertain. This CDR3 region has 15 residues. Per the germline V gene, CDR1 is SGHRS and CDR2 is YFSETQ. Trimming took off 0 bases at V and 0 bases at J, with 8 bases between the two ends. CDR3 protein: CASSLEATSTDTQYF. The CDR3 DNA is TGCGCCAGCAGCTTGGAGGCAACTAGCACAGATACGCAGTATTTT.

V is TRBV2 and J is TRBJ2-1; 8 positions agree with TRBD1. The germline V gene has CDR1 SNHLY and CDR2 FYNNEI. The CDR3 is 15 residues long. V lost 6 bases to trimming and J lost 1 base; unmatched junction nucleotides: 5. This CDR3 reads CASRATGDSYNEQFF. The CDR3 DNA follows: TGTGCCAGCAGGGCGACAGGGGATTCCTACAATGAGCAGTTCTTC.

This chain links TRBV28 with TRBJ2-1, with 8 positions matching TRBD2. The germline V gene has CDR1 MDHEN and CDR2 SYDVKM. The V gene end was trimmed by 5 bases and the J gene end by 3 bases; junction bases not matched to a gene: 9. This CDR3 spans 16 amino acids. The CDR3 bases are TGTGCCAGCAGTGCCCTACTAGCGGACCACTACAATGAGCAGTTCTTC. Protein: CASSALLADHYNEQFF.

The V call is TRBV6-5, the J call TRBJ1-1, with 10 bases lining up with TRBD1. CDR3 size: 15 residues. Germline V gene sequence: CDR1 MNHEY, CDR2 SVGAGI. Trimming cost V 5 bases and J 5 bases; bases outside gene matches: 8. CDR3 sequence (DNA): TGTGCCAGCAGTAAGGGACAGGGGTTTAGAACTGAAGCTTTCTTT. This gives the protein CASSKGQGFRTEAFF.

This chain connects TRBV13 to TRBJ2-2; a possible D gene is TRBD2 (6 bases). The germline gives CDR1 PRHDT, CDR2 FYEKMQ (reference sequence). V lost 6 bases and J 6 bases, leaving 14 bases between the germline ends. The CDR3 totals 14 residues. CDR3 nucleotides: TGTGCCAGCAGGGATACGGGAGCACCCGGGGAGCTGTTTTTT. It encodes CASRDTGAPGELFF.